The present T cell receptor (beta chain) was sequenced within a study of shared clonotypes between healthy human individuals. Only Caucasian adults living in Nashville, Tennessee served as donors. A word on this clone: The antigen remains unidentified.

General study findings and limits: Across subsets, estimated richness was generally greater for naive than for memory populations. Among non-shared clonotypes, generation probabilities were lower than among those shared by all four donors. Even with large depth, rarefaction showed that sorted-subset sequencing was incomplete.

The germline V gene encodes CDR1 SNHLY and CDR2 FYNNEI. The CDR3 has 13 residues. V shed 4 bases and J 6 bases; nucleotides not matched to a gene: 4. TCRdb keeps only in-frame clones here, not all; method: immunoSEQ multiplex PCR. The data hold some 1.5 million clones, with 95% to 99% observed a single time. The gene calls are TRBV2 and TRBJ1-1; TRBD1 matches at 8 bases. This sequence was found in a man under 40 in good health. Sequencing was carried out using naive CD4+ T cells sorted from blood. Described subset: CD45RA+ positively selected. The CDR3 DNA reads as TGTGCCAGCAGTGCCGACAGGGGATCTGAAGCTTTCTTT. Translation: CASSADRGSEAFF. The full variable domain, its missing parts supplied by reference TRBV2 and TRBJ1-1, is EPEVTQTPSHQVTQMGQEVILRCVPISNHLYFYWYRQILGQKVEFLVSFYNNEISEKSEIFDDQFSVERPDGSNFTLKIRSTKLEDSAMYFCASSADRGSEAFFGQGTRLTVV.